The clone carrying this T cell receptor beta chain was observed a handful of times. Only CD45RO-negative cells positively selected for CCR7 counted as naive CD8 cells, so terminally differentiated effector memory CD45RA+ cells were excluded. The record originates from a study of shared clonotypes between healthy human individuals. The germline CDR1 and CDR2 sequences are SEHNR and FQNEAQ (reference sequence). V shed 4 bases, J shed 4 bases, and the junction held 2 bases outside the gene matches. CDR3 size: 14 residues. Here immunoSEQ multiplex PCR was the method, and the copy in TCRdb shows in-frame clones only, minus some. Of 1.5 million to 2.5 million clones listed, 85% to 95% are singletons.

The chain employs TRBV7-9 and TRBJ2-5; TRBD1 aligns across 11 bases. Sequenced: naive CD8+ T cells sorted from blood. This receptor was obtained from a man younger than 30 in good health. CDR3 region: CASSSGTGGETQYF. The CDR3 DNA reads as TGTGCCAGCAGCTCCGGGACAGGGGGAGAGACCCAGTACTTC.